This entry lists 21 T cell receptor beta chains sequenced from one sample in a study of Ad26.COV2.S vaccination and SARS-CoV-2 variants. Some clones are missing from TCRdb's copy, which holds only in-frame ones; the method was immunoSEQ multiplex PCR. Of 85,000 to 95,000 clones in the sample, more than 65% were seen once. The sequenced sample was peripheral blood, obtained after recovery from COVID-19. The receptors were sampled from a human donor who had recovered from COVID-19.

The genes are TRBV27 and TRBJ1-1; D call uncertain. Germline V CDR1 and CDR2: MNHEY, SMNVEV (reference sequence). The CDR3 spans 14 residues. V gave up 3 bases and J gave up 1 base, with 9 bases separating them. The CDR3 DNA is TGTGCCAGCAGTTTTGAGGGAACGAACACTGAAGCTTTCTTT. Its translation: CASSFEGTNTEAFF.

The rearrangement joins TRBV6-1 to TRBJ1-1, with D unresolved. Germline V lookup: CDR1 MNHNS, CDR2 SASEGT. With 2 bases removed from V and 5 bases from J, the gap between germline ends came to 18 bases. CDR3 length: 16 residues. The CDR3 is CASSEFGQREGTEAFF. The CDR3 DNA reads TGTGCCAGCAGTGAATTTGGGCAAAGGGAAGGTACTGAAGCTTTCTTT.

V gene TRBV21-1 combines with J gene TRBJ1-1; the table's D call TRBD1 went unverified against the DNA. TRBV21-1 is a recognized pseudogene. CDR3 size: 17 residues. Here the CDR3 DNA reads TGTGCCAGCAGCAAAGTCAATGGGGCCTCCATGAACACTGAAGCTTTCTTT. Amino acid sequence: CASSKVNGASMNTEAFF.

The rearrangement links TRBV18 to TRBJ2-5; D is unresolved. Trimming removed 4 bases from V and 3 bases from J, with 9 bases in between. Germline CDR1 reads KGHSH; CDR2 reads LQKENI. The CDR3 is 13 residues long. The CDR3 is CASSLSQKETQYF. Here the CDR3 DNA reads TGTGCCAGCTCACTATCGCAAAAAGAGACCCAGTACTTC.

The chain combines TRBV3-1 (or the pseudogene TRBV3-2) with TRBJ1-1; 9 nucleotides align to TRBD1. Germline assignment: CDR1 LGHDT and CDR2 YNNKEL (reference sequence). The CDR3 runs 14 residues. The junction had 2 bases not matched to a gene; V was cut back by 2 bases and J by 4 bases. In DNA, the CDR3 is TGTGCCAGCAGCCAAACAGGGGGCGGCACTGAAGCTTTCTTT. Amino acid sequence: CASSQTGGGTEAFF.

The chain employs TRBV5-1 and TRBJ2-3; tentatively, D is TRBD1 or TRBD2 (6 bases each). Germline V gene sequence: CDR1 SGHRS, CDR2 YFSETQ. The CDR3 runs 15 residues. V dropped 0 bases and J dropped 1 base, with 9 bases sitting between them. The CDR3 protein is CASSLGGARTDTQYF. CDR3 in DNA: TGCGCCAGCAGCTTGGGGGGGGCCCGCACAGATACGCAGTATTTT.

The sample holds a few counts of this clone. For the CDR3, the DNA is TGTGCCAGTAGCTCGGGTGGCTACACCTTC. Amino acid sequence: CASSSGGYTF. This chain joins TRBV19 and TRBJ1-2; D is undetermined. The CDR3 covers 10 residues. Trimming took off 6 bases at V and 7 bases at J, with 6 bases between the two ends. Per germline, CDR1 LNHDA and CDR2 SQIVND (reference sequence).

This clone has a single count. As DNA, the CDR3 is TGTGCCAGCAGCTTCCGACTAGCGACCTCCTACGAGCAGTACTTC. It codes for CASSFRLATSYEQYF. This chain uses TRBV7-2 with TRBJ2-7; 8 bases map to TRBD2. With 3 bases clipped from V and 0 bases from J, the junction kept 4 bases outside the gene matches. The germline gives CDR1 SGHTA, CDR2 FQGNSA. This CDR3 has 15 amino acids.

The CDR3, as DNA: TGTGCCAGCAGTGCACCCCAAGATAAACCCTACGAGCAGTACTTC. Translated: CASSAPQDKPYEQYF. The chain employs TRBV25-1 and TRBJ2-7, with unresolved D. The germline V gene encodes CDR1 MGHDK and CDR2 SYGVNS. The CDR3 has 15 residues. The V and J ends lost 4 bases and 2 bases respectively, with 15 bases between them.

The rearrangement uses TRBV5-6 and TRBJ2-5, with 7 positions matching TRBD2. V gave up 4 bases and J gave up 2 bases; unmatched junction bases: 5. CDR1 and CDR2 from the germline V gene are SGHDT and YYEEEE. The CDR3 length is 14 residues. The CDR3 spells CASSRDYQQETQYF. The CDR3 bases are TGTGCCAGCAGCAGGGACTACCAACAAGAGACCCAGTACTTC.

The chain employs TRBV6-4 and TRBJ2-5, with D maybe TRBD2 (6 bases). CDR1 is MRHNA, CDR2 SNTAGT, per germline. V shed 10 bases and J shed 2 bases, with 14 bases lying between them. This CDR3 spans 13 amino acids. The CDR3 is CATPRDCQETQYF. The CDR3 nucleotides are TGTGCCACCCCCCGGGACTGTCAAGAGACCCAGTACTTC.

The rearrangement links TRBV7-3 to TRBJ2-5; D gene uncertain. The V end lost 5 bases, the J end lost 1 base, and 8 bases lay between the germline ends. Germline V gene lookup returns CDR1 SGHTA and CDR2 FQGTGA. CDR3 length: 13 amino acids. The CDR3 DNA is TGTGCCAGCAGCCATCTAGTCCAAGAGACCCAGTACTTC. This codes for CASSHLVQETQYF.

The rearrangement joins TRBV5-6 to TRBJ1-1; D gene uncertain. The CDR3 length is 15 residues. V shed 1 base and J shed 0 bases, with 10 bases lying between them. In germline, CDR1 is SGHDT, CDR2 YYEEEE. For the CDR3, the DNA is TGTGCCAGCAGCTTGTACCTGGTATTGAACACTGAAGCTTTCTTT. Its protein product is CASSLYLVLNTEAFF.

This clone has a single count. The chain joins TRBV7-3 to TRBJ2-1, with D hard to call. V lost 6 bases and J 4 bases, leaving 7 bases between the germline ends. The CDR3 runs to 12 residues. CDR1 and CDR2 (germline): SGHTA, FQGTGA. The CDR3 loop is CASSPDYNEQFF. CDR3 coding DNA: TGTGCCAGCAGTCCAGATTACAATGAGCAGTTCTTC.

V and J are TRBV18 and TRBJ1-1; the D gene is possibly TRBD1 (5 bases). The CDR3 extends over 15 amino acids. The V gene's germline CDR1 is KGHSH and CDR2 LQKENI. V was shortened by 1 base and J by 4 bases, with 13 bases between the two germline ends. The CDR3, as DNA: TGTGCCAGCTCACCACGACGAGGGGATGGCACTGAAGCTTTCTTT. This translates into CASSPRRGDGTEAFF. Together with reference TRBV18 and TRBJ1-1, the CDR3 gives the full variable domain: NAGVMQNPRHLVRRRGQEARLRCSPMKGHSHVYWYRQLPEEGLKFMVYLQKENIIDESGMPKERFSAEFPKEGPSILRIQQVVRGDSAAYFCASSPRRGDGTEAFFGQGTRLTVV.

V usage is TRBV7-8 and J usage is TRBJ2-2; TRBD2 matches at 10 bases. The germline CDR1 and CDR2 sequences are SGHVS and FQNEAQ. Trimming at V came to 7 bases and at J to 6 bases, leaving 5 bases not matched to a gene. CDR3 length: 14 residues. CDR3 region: CASTKREGPGELFF. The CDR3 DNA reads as TGTGCCAGCACAAAGCGGGAGGGCCCCGGGGAGCTGTTTTTT.

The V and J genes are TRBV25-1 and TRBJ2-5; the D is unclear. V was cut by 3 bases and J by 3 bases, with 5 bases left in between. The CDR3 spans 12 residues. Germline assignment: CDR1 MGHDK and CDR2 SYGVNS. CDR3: CASSEWEETQYF. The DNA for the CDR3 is TGTGCCAGCAGTGAGTGGGAAGAGACCCAGTACTTC.

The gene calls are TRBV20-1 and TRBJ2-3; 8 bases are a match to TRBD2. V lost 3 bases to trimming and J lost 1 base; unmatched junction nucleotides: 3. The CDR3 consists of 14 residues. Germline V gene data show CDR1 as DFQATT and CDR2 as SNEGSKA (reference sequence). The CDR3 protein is CSASETSGTDTQYF. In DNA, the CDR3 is TGCAGTGCTAGTGAGACTAGCGGCACAGATACGCAGTATTTT.

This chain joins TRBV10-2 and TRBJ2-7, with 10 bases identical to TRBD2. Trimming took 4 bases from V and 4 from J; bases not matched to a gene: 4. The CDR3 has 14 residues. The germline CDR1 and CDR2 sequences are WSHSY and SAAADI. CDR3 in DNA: TGCGCCAGCAGTGGGCAAGCGGGAGGGTACGAGCAGTACTTC. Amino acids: CASSGQAGGYEQYF.

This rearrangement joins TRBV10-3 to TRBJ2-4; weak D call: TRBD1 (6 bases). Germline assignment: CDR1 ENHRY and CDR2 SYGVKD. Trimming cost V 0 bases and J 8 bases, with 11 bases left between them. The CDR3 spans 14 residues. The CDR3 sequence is CAISESHDRYIQYF. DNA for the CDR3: TGTGCCATCAGTGAGTCTCATGACAGGTACATTCAGTACTTC.

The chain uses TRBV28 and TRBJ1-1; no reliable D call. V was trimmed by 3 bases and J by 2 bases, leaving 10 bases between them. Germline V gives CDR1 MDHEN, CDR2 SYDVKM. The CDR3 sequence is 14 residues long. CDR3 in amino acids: CASSFDQINTEAFF. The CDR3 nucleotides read TGTGCCAGCAGTTTTGATCAGATTAACACTGAAGCTTTCTTT.